This T cell receptor (beta chain) was obtained from a study of siplizumab effects on memory and regulatory T cells. Some clones are missing from TCRdb's copy, which holds only in-frame ones; the method was immunoSEQ multiplex PCR. The repertoire holds 100,000 or so clones, with around 93% as singletons. CDR3 length: 13 residues. Germline V lookup: CDR1 MNHEY, CDR2 SVGAGI. V lost 5 bases, J lost 7 bases, and 3 bases stayed unmatched. Sequenced sample: non-Treg CD4+ T cells sorted from blood. The chain carries TRBV6-5 and TRBJ1-5; 9 bases are shared with TRBD1. The clonotype comes from a human donor in good health. CDR3 nucleotides: TGTGCCAGCAGTCGACAGGGGGACCAGCCCCAGCATTTT. It is translated as CASSRQGDQPQHF.